A selection of T cell receptor beta chains follows, all from one sample in a study of blood T cells in healthy people across ages. TCRdb re-analysed the 5' RACE reads in MiXCR, keeping a single row per CDR3 protein. Of about 1 million distinct CDR3 sequences in the sample, more than 40% were seen once. Sequencing was carried out using blood. The receptors come from a woman in her fifties or sixties in good health. Each CDR3 is given with its conserved first and last residue. D genes are given only for firm matches. Not every row has a clone size; where given, it reads once, few, many or a size class.

J | size | D | V | DNA | CDR3
TRBJ2-5 | . | TRBD2 | TRBV5-4 | TGTGCCAGCAGCCGGGGGAGACTAGCGGAGTACCAAGAGACCCAGTACTTC | CASSRGRLAEYQETQYF
TRBJ1-6 | . | . | TRBV28 | TGTGCCAGCAGTTTATTAACCGGGACACCCGGTGGTGGTAATTCACCCCTCCACTTT | CASSLLTGTPGGGNSPLHF
TRBJ2-5 | . | TRBD2 | TRBV5-1 | TGCGCCAGCAGCAACGGACTAGCGGAATTAGAGACCCAGTACTTC | CASSNGLAELETQYF
TRBJ2-1 | many | . | TRBV7-2 | TGTGCCAGCAGCTTATCGCTAGAACCCTACAATGAGCAGTTCTTC | CASSLSLEPYNEQFF
TRBJ2-4 | few | TRBD1 | TRBV28 | TGTGCCAGTAATGACAGGGGGCTAGCCAAAAACATTCAGTACTTC | CASNDRGLAKNIQYF
TRBJ1-2 | few | . | TRBV4-2 | TGTGCCAGCAGCCCAGGCGGTGGGGCCTGGCTCAACTATGGCTACACCTTC | CASSPGGGAWLNYGYTF
TRBJ2-7 | . | TRBD2 | TRBV18 | TGTGCCAGCTCACCTCTAGCGGGATGGAACGAGCAGTACTTC | CASSPLAGWNEQYF
TRBJ2-3 | . | TRBD1 | TRBV27 | TGTGCCAGCAGTTTCTACAGGGGGACAGATACGCAGTATTTT | CASSFYRGTDTQYF
TRBJ2-7 | . | . | TRBV10-3 | TGTGCCACCAGTCGGGACATCGGCTTAACCTACGAGCAGTACTTC | CATSRDIGLTYEQYF
TRBJ2-7 | few | . | TRBV27 | TGTGCCAGCAGTTCCCAAGGCCTAATAAACGAGCAGTACTTC | CASSSQGLINEQYF
TRBJ1-1 | . | . | TRBV5-6 | TGTGCCAGCAGCTTGGCGTACGGGCCTGAAGCTTTCTTT | CASSLAYGPEAFF
TRBJ2-3 | few | TRBD1 | TRBV12-3/TRBV12-4 | TGTGCCAGCAGTCAGCCCCCACCGGGACAGCGAGATCGTAGTCGGCGCACAGATACGCAGTATTTT | CASSQPPPGQRDRSRRTDTQYF
TRBJ2-5 | . | TRBD2 | TRBV20-1 | TGCAGTGCTAGGGCGAATACCCCCGGGACTAGCGGCACCGGTGGGGTGTACTTC | CSARANTPGTSGTGGVYF
TRBJ2-3 | . | TRBD1 | TRBV9 | TGTGCCAGCAGCGTAGAGATTCGGGACAGGAACCTAGATACGCAGTATTTT | CASSVEIRDRNLDTQYF
TRBJ2-3 | few | . | TRBV6-1 | TGTGCCAGCAGTGATCTCCCCTCGACACAGACGAGCACAGATACGCAGTATTTT | CASSDLPSTQTSTDTQYF
TRBJ2-7 | few | TRBD1 | TRBV4-2 | TGTGCCAGCAGCCAAGTGACAGGGGGGAACGAGCAGTACTTC | CASSQVTGGNEQYF
TRBJ1-5 | few | . | TRBV27 | TGTGCCAGCAGCCGTTTAGGCGTGAGGGAAAGCAATCAGCCCCAGCATTTT | CASSRLGVRESNQPQHF
TRBJ2-7 | . | . | TRBV3-1 | TGTGCCAGCAGCAACGTAGGGTTTACCTACGAGCAGTACTTC | CASSNVGFTYEQYF
TRBJ2-1 | . | . | TRBV7-9 | TGTGCCAGCAGCTTTGGGGGTAGCGGCAGAAACTACAATGAGCAGTTCTTC | CASSFGGSGRNYNEQFF
TRBJ2-1 | . | TRBD1 | TRBV27 | TGTGCCAGCGGTTTTGCCAGGGGGCGAAGCTCCTACAATGAGCAGTTCTTC | CASGFARGRSSYNEQFF
TRBJ2-7 | few | . | TRBV7-6 | TGTGCCAGCAGCTTAAGGGCCGGGGCCCCCTACGAGCAGTACTTC | CASSLRAGAPYEQYF
TRBJ2-7 | . | . | TRBV5-1 | TGCGCCAGCAGCCCGGGGGACAGAAACTACGAGCAGTACTTC | CASSPGDRNYEQYF
TRBJ2-1 | . | TRBD2 | TRBV20-1 | TGCAGTGCTGGACTAGCGGATTTGAATGAGCAGTTCTTC | CSAGLADLNEQFF
TRBJ2-1 | . | TRBD2 | TRBV2 | TGTGCCAGCAGTGCCGGACTAGCTGTAAATGAGCAGTTCTTC | CASSAGLAVNEQFF
TRBJ2-7 | . | . | TRBV9 | TGTGCCAGCAGCGTAACGCCATCTGGGAGAGAGCAGTACTTC | CASSVTPSGREQYF
TRBJ2-1 | . | . | TRBV12-5 | TGTGCTAGTGGTTTGGTACGGGGAGGGGGGTGGAATGAGCAGTTCTTC | CASGLVRGGGWNEQFF
TRBJ2-5 | . | TRBD2 | TRBV28 | TGTGCCAGCTGGACTAGCGGGAAGTCCGGGACCCAGTACTTC | CASWTSGKSGTQYF
TRBJ2-5 | . | . | TRBV7-2 | TGTGCCAGCAGCTTAATAGAAGAGACCCAGTACTTC | CASSLIEETQYF
TRBJ2-1 | . | . | TRBV29-1 | TGCAGCGTTGGGCAGGGGAGCGTCAATGAGCAGTTCTTC | CSVGQGSVNEQFF
TRBJ2-5 | . | . | TRBV9 | TGTGCCAGCAGCCCTAGTCCCTACAGGGCTGGGGAGACCCAGTACTTC | CASSPSPYRAGETQYF
TRBJ2-7 | once | . | TRBV20-1 | TGCAGTGCACCAGCTAACAGGGGAGGCAACGAGCAGTACTTC | CSAPANRGGNEQYF
TRBJ2-7 | . | . | TRBV4-1 | TGCGCCAGCAGCCAAGATCGGCCGATCAACAATGAGCAGTACTTC | CASSQDRPINNEQYF
TRBJ2-3 | . | . | TRBV12-3/TRBV12-4 | TGTGCCAGCCGTAGGGGGACAGATACGCAGTATTTT | CASRRGTDTQYF
TRBJ2-5 | few | . | TRBV6-1 | TGTGCCAGCAGTGAAGGGAGGAGACGGCTAGGAGTAGAGACCCAGTACTTC | CASSEGRRRLGVETQYF
TRBJ2-5 | . | . | TRBV4-3 | TGCGCCAGCAGCCAAGAAGATAGGAGGAAAGAGACCCAGTACTTC | CASSQEDRRKETQYF
TRBJ2-7 | . | TRBD2 | TRBV3-1 | TGTGCCAGCAGCCGGAAGCGGGATAACGAGCAGTACTTC | CASSRKRDNEQYF
TRBJ2-7 | few | . | TRBV7-2 | TGTGCCAGCACAACAGGGTTGGGTTACGAGCAGTACTTC | CASTTGLGYEQYF
TRBJ2-5 | few | TRBD2 | TRBV18 | TGTGCCAGCTCACCTGGGACTAGCGAGCCCCAAGAGACCCAGTACTTC | CASSPGTSEPQETQYF
TRBJ2-3 | once | TRBD2 | TRBV20-1 | TGCAGTGCTAGAGGGATAAGCGGGAGAACAGATACGCAGTATTTT | CSARGISGRTDTQYF
TRBJ2-1 | many | . | TRBV28 | TGTGCCAGCAGTTTGGGCAGCTCCAATGAGCAGTTCTTC | CASSLGSSNEQFF
TRBJ2-5 | . | . | TRBV29-1 | TGCAGCGTTGGAGCCCAGGGTGAGACCCAGTACTTC | CSVGAQGETQYF
TRBJ1-1 | . | . | TRBV12-3/TRBV12-4 | TGTGCCAGCAGTTTACTCCGGGATAACACTGAAGCTTTCTTT | CASSLLRDNTEAFF
TRBJ1-2 | . | . | TRBV20-1 | TGCAGTGCTGCTTATGGCGAGACTAACTATGGCTACACCTTC | CSAAYGETNYGYTF
TRBJ2-7 | few | . | TRBV9 | TGTGCCAGCAGCGTAGCTTCAGCGAACTACGAGCAGTACTTC | CASSVASANYEQYF
TRBJ2-3 | . | TRBD2 | TRBV11-1 | TGTGCCAGCAGTCGCCGGACTAGCGGGACGGGAGATACGCAGTATTTT | CASSRRTSGTGDTQYF
TRBJ2-3 | few | . | TRBV6-6 | TGTGCCAGCACCCAAACAGCCCCCCGCACAGATACGCAGTATTTT | CASTQTAPRTDTQYF
TRBJ2-7 | few | TRBD2 | TRBV7-2 | TGTGCCAGCAGCTGGATTAGCGGGAGTGGCGAGCAGTACTTC | CASSWISGSGEQYF
TRBJ1-5 | . | TRBD1 | TRBV5-5 | TGTGCCAGCAGCTTGTGGACAGGGGCCCTCAATCAGCCCCAGCATTTT | CASSLWTGALNQPQHF
TRBJ2-3 | . | TRBD1 | TRBV11-2 | TGTGCCAGCAGCTTAGAGCAGGGGGCCTATGCGAGGAAAGATACGCAGTATTTT | CASSLEQGAYARKDTQYF
TRBJ2-3 | . | . | TRBV29-1 | TGCAGCGCTGGGGGGGATACGCAGTATTTT | CSAGGDTQYF
TRBJ2-3 | few | . | TRBV10-3 | TGTGCCATCATGGAGACAGATTCTAGCACAGATACGCAGTATTTT | CAIMETDSSTDTQYF
TRBJ1-5 | many | . | TRBV7-9 | TGTGCCAGCAGCCATGACGGATACAATCAGCCCCAGCATTTT | CASSHDGYNQPQHF
TRBJ1-2 | . | . | TRBV11-2 | TGTGCCAGCAGCTCCCCGTTTCACTATGGCTACACCTTC | CASSSPFHYGYTF
TRBJ2-1 | . | TRBD1 | TRBV4-3 | TGCGCCAGCAGCCAAGCGGACAGGGGATACAATGAGCAGTTCTTC | CASSQADRGYNEQFF
TRBJ2-7 | . | . | TRBV11-2 | TGTGCCAGCACATACTCCCGGACAACCTACGAGCAGTACTTC | CASTYSRTTYEQYF
TRBJ1-1 | . | . | TRBV10-3 | TGTGCCATCAGTTCGCGGGAAGCCGCGAACACTGAAGCTTTCTTT | CAISSREAANTEAFF
TRBJ2-1 | . | . | TRBV7-9 | TGTGCCAGCAGCTTAGGGGGAGGGGGCTACGACAGAAATGAGCAGTTCTTC | CASSLGGGGYDRNEQFF
TRBJ2-7 | . | TRBD1 | TRBV4-1 | TGCGCCAGCAGCCAAGATAATGCATACGGACAGGAGGAGCAGTACTTC | CASSQDNAYGQEEQYF
TRBJ2-7 | few | . | TRBV6-1 | TGTGCCAGCAGTGAATGGGGGAACTCCTACGAGCAGTACTTC | CASSEWGNSYEQYF
TRBJ2-7 | few | TRBD2 | TRBV20-1 | TGCAGTGCTAGAGACCTACTAGCGGTTAGTAGGTACGAGCAGTACTTC | CSARDLLAVSRYEQYF